The rows below give T cell receptor beta chains drawn from one sample of a study of blood T cell repertoires in COVID-19. Profiled with immunoSEQ multiplex PCR; TCRdb holds only in-frame clones, not every one. The sample contains roughly 120,000 clones, about 75% of which appear only once. What was sequenced was peripheral blood. The receptors shown here come from a woman older than 75 with active or convalescent COVID-19. CDR3s include the opening cysteine and the closing phenylalanine or tryptophan. D genes are given only for firm matches. Where a row states a size, it is once, few, many or the class of an expanded clone; other rows omit it.

V	J	size	D	CDR3	DNA
TRBV6-2/TRBV6-3	TRBJ1-2	-	-	CASSTPGGFYGYTF	TGTGCCAGCAGTACTCCCGGGGGATTCTATGGCTACACCTTC
TRBV18	TRBJ1-2	-	TRBD1	CASSRQGDYGYTF	TGTGCCAGCTCGCGCCAGGGGGACTATGGCTACACCTTC
TRBV6-5	TRBJ2-5	-	TRBD1	CAVRQGETQYF	TGTGCCGTCCGACAGGGAGAGACCCAGTACTTC
TRBV3-1/TRBV3-2	TRBJ1-2	-	-	CASSQGSFDGYTF	TGTGCCAGCAGCCAAGGGAGTTTCGATGGCTACACCTTC
TRBV19	TRBJ2-3	-	TRBD2	CASREVAGAPDTQYF	TGTGCCAGTAGGGAGGTAGCGGGAGCCCCAGATACGCAGTATTTT
TRBV7-9	TRBJ1-1	-	-	CASSWGGVTEAFF	TGTGCCAGCAGCTGGGGGGGAGTTACTGAAGCTTTCTTT
TRBV11-3	TRBJ2-3	-	TRBD2	CASSLDVGTSGRLDTQYF	TGTGCCAGCAGCTTAGATGTGGGGACTAGCGGGAGGCTTGATACGCAGTATTTT
TRBV18	TRBJ2-1	-	TRBD2	CASSPPRRTSGRATNEQFF	TGTGCCAGCTCACCACCGAGGCGGACTAGCGGGAGGGCCACCAATGAGCAGTTCTTC
TRBV11-2	TRBJ2-2	-	-	CASSLVWNTGELFF	TGTGCCAGCAGCTTAGTATGGAACACCGGGGAGCTGTTTTTT
TRBV7-3	TRBJ2-1	-	TRBD2	CASSPRSGTSGGNNEQFF	TGTGCCAGCAGCCCCCGGTCCGGGACTAGCGGGGGGAACAATGAGCAGTTCTTC
TRBV5-1	TRBJ2-3	-	TRBD2	CASSPGLAASTDTQYF	TGCGCCAGCAGCCCTGGACTAGCGGCCTCCACAGATACGCAGTATTTT
TRBV4-3	TRBJ2-7	-	TRBD2	CASSLGTSGSYEQYF	TGCGCCAGCAGCCTCGGGACTAGCGGTTCCTACGAGCAGTACTTC
TRBV29-1	TRBJ1-1	-	-	CSIKSRATNTEAFF	TGCAGCATTAAAAGCAGGGCTACGAACACTGAAGCTTTCTTT
TRBV19	TRBJ2-7	once	-	CASRTASYEQYF	TGTGCCAGCAGGACAGCGAGCTACGAGCAGTACTTC
TRBV12-5	TRBJ2-3	-	TRBD2	CASGFYTGGPDTQYF	TGTGCTAGTGGTTTTTATACGGGAGGGCCGGATACGCAGTATTTT
TRBV2	TRBJ1-1	few	-	CASSRRGGTEAFF	TGTGCCAGCTCCCGGCGGGGAGGGACTGAAGCTTTCTTT
TRBV29-1	TRBJ2-3	-	TRBD2	CSVDGGSSTDTQYF	TGCAGCGTTGACGGCGGGAGTAGTACAGATACGCAGTATTTT
TRBV19	TRBJ1-5	-	-	CASSPERVRFQPQHF	TGTGCCAGTAGTCCCGAGAGGGTAAGGTTTCAGCCCCAGCATTTT